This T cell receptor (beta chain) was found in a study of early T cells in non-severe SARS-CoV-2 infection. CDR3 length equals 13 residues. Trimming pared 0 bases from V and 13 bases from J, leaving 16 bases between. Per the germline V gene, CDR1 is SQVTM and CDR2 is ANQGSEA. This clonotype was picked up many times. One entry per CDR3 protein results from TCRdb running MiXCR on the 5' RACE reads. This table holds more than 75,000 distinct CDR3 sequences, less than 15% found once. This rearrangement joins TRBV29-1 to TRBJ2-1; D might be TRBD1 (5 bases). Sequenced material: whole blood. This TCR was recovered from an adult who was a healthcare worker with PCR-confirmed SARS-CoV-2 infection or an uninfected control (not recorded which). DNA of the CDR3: TGCAGCGTTGAAGATTCGGGCAGGGTGGGTCAGTTCTTC. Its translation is CSVEDSGRVGQFF.